This T cell receptor (beta chain) originates from a study of T cell responses to AZD1222 COVID-19 vaccine. Study findings and constraints: It should be noted that donors were predominantly white British and more often female, and clonal diversity was possibly underestimated. None of the repertoires were sampled until the peak T cell response had passed. Mapped onto spike, vaccine-associated CD4 TCRs spanned it and were dominant at 160-218 and 743-854.

V shed 2 bases and J 4 bases; nucleotides not matched to a gene: 5. The CDR3 contains 15 residues. CDR1 is SGHAT, CDR2 FQNNGV, per germline. Here immunoSEQ multiplex PCR was the method, and the copy in TCRdb shows in-frame clones only, minus some. The sample lists 130,000 or so clones, 93% occurring once. A remark on this clone: No antigen is known for it.

The source of this sequence is an adult in good health. This chain connects TRBV11-2 to TRBJ2-1; 7 nucleotides align to TRBD2. This sample comprised peripheral blood, obtained on day 0 of MenACWY control vaccination. The CDR3 reads CASSLSVAGYNEQFF. The CDR3 region has the DNA TGTGCCAGCAGCTTATCCGTAGCGGGTTACAATGAGCAGTTCTTC.